One sample yielded the 5 T cell receptor beta chains listed below, sequenced in a study of T cells in tumors after PD-1 blockade. Method: immunoSEQ multiplex PCR; TCRdb's copy keeps in-frame clones and lacks some. The sample records about 60,000 clones, roughly 70% being singletons. The source was PBMCs, collected after anti-PD-1 treatment. The receptors derive from a human donor with basal cell carcinoma.

The CDR3 DNA reads TGTGCCTGGAGTGCAGCACGGTCAGCAGCTCGGTTGAACACTGAAGCTTTCTTT. Amino acid sequence: CAWSAARSAARLNTEAFF. V and J are TRBV30 and TRBJ1-1; D unclear. The V end lost 1 base, the J end lost 0 bases, and 21 bases lay between the germline ends. Germline CDR1 reads GTSNPN; CDR2 reads SVGIG (reference sequence). The CDR3 contains 18 residues.

This chain joins TRBV30 and TRBJ1-5; 7 positions agree with TRBD1. Per the germline V gene, CDR1 is GTSNPN and CDR2 is SVGIG (reference sequence). The CDR3 length is 17 residues. J was trimmed by 0 bases and V by 2 bases; bases with no gene match: 10. For the CDR3, the DNA is TGTGCCTGGAGTACTCGGGACAGATCTTATAGCAATCAGCCCCAGCATTTT. Translated: CAWSTRDRSYSNQPQHF. The variable domain in full, with the rest retrieved from reference TRBV30 and TRBJ1-5, is SQTIHQWPATLVQPVGSPLSLECTVEGTSNPNLYWYRQAAGRGLQLLFYSVGIGQISSEVPQNLSASRPQDRQFILSSKKLLLSDSGFYLCAWSTRDRSYSNQPQHFGDGTRLSIL.

This sequence joins TRBV6-6 and TRBJ1-4, with 10 bases fitting TRBD1. The J segment lost 6 bases and the V segment lost 6 bases, leaving 7 bases of the junction unmatched. Germline assignment: CDR1 MNHNY and CDR2 SVGAGI (reference sequence). CDR3 size: 15 residues. The chain's CDR3 is CASSQDRGNDEKLFF. The CDR3, as DNA: TGTGCCAGCAGCCAGGACAGGGGGAATGATGAAAAACTGTTTTTT.

The chain couples TRBV5-1 to TRBJ1-1, with 7 bases matching TRBD1. Germline V gene lookup returns CDR1 SGHRS and CDR2 YFSETQ. V lost 4 bases to trimming and J lost 0 bases; unmatched junction nucleotides: 6. The CDR3 is 15 residues long. Here the CDR3 DNA reads TGCGCCAGCAGCGTGACAGGGATTTTGAACACTGAAGCTTTCTTT. Translation gives CASSVTGILNTEAFF. The variable domain in full, completed from reference TRBV5-1 and TRBJ1-1, reads KAGVTQTPRYLIKTRGQQVTLSCSPISGHRSVSWYQQTPGQGLQFLFEYFSETQRNKGNFPGRFSGRQFSNSRSEMNVSTLELGDSALYLCASSVTGILNTEAFFGQGTRLTVV.

The rearrangement links TRBV24-1 to TRBJ2-2; 8 bases line up with TRBD1. After removal of 2 bases from V and 0 bases from J, the junction contained 7 bases not matched to a gene. CDR1 and CDR2 from the germline V gene are KGHDR and SFDVKD. CDR3 length: 18 residues. CDR3: CATSDSTGTGTNTGELFF. CDR3 sequence (DNA): TGTGCCACCAGTGATTCCACCGGGACAGGTACGAACACCGGGGAGCTGTTTTTT.